The T cell receptor beta chain under discussion was sequenced for a study of beta chain features in type 1 diabetes. Sequencing targeted expressed TCRB transcripts, as all isolated RNA had been reverse transcribed. Reads from naive, central memory and regulatory T cell samples averaged roughly 3.3 million. Data came from immunoSEQ multiplex PCR; TCRdb stores just in-frame clones and leaves some out. Of about 150,000 clones listed, over 8.5% are singletons. Deletions cut 2 bases from V and 4 bases from J, with 10 bases between. The CDR3 consists of 14 residues. Per germline, CDR1 MGHRA and CDR2 YSYEKL. Sorted populations all exceeded 95% purity.

This sequence originates from a man aged 18 to 35 in good health. The sequencing input was central memory CD4+ T cells from blood. The rearrangement joins TRBV4-1 to TRBJ2-3, with a possible D match to TRBD1 (6 bases). The CDR3 DNA reads TGCGCCAGCAGCCAATTAGGGGGAGCAGATACGCAGTATTTT. Its protein product is CASSQLGGADTQYF.